This T cell receptor beta chain originates from a study of T cell clonality in common variable immunodeficiency. Findings of the study overall: Compared with healthy controls, CVID subjects showed increased TCRbeta clonality, mostly in about a third. Reportedly, TCR beta sequences from common variable immunodeficiency showed fewer deletions and N-nucleotide insertions. Shared TCRbeta clones were fewer between CVID subjects than controls.

Using immunoSEQ multiplex PCR, the repertoire was profiled, and TCRdb retains in-frame clones only, with some absent. Altogether about 35,000 clones were found in the sample, and no singletons occur. With respect to this clone: Antigen unknown. The CDR3 end is not reached by the read, which stops 3 residues before it; the germline J gene fills it in.

Trimming left V 5 bases short and J 1 base short, with 9 bases between. Germline CDR1 reads SNHLY; CDR2 reads FYNNEI. CDR3 length: 14 amino acids. This clonotype was obtained from a human donor with common variable immunodeficiency. J is TRBJ1-5 and V is TRBV2; D unclear. The material sequenced was peripheral blood mononuclear cells. CDR3 bases read: TGTGCCAGCAGTTATCAGTGGAGCAATCAGCCC. Encoded protein: CASSYQWSNQP. The entire CDR3 is CASSYQWSNQPQHF.